Included here is one T cell receptor beta chain sequence, with context. Its target is unknown. The data were obtained in a study of Tregs in tolerant kidney transplant recipients. Profiled with immunoSEQ multiplex PCR; TCRdb holds only in-frame clones, not every one. The data show around 50,000 clones, around four fifths seen once. Unstimulated Tregs (CD4+CD25+CD127-) and CD4+CD25- non-Tregs were sorted from PBMCs. Germline CDR1 reads SEHNR; CDR2 reads FQNEAQ (reference sequence). Trimming left V 5 bases short and J 16 bases short, with 27 bases between. The CDR3 is made up of 15 amino acids. Study-wide results and limits: Activated donor B cell expansion appeared to reveal the most relevant donor-specific TCRbeta repertoire. Few patients were studied, so findings need validation in larger groups. This study did not directly address biological reproducibility.

The chain employs TRBV7-9 and TRBJ2-1; D is possibly TRBD2 (6 bases). This TCR was sampled from a human donor in good health. Material for sequencing was CD4+ T cells from blood. The CDR3 DNA is TGTGCCAGCAGCCGCGTCCCTAGCGCACCTACTTTAAACTTCTTC. It codes for CASSRVPSAPTLNFF.